Following are 4 T cell receptor beta chains from one sample sequenced in a study of blood T cells in healthy people across ages. The authors ran a second PCR of roughly 6 to 12 cycles using a sample-barcoded 5' primer and a J-beta primer mix. TCRdb reanalysed the 5' RACE reads using MiXCR and keeps one entry per CDR3 protein. The sample includes 600,000 or so distinct CDR3 sequences, around 48% of them seen just once. Sequenced material: blood. These receptors originate from a man older than 75 in good health.

This clonotype was detected many times. V usage is TRBV10-3 and J usage is TRBJ2-1; 13 nucleotides align to TRBD2. CDR3 length: 16 residues. Trimming at V came to 2 bases and at J to 8 bases, leaving 6 bases not matched to a gene. Germline assignment: CDR1 ENHRY and CDR2 SYGVKD. CDR3 in amino acids: CAISEGLAGDHYEQFF. In nucleotides, the CDR3 is TGTGCCATCAGTGAGGGACTAGCGGGAGATCACTATGAGCAGTTCTTC.

This clonotype was seen repeatedly, ten times or more. The rearrangement joins TRBV6-5 to TRBJ1-1, with TRBD1 identical over 9 bases. Germline-derived CDR1 and CDR2 are MNHEY and SVGAGI. CDR3 size: 15 residues. Unmatched junction bases numbered 3, after V lost 0 bases and J lost 4 bases. As DNA, the CDR3 is TGTGCCAGCAGTTACTCGATGACAGGGGGCACTGAAGCTTTCTTT. Its translation is CASSYSMTGGTEAFF.

J is TRBJ1-5 and V is TRBV5-1; 8 bases are a match to TRBD1. Germline V lookup: CDR1 SGHRS, CDR2 YFSETQ. Trimming at V came to 0 bases and at J to 6 bases, leaving 2 bases not matched to a gene. This CDR3 is built from 14 residues. Here the CDR3 reads CASSLETGGQPQHF. As DNA, the CDR3 is TGCGCCAGCAGCTTGGAAACAGGGGGTCAGCCCCAGCATTTT.

This chain connects TRBV27 to TRBJ1-2; 7 bases agree with TRBD1. This CDR3 has 18 residues. J lost 1 base, V lost 0 bases, and 11 bases had no gene match. Germline V CDR1 and CDR2: MNHEY, SMNVEV (reference sequence). CDR3 bases: TGTGCCAGCAGTTTATCGACCTTACAGGGGCGGCTTAACTATGGCTACACCTTC. Translation gives CASSLSTLQGRLNYGYTF.